This T cell receptor (beta chain) was sequenced for a study of blood T cell repertoires in COVID-19. Whole-study context: Sites across the United States, Italy and Spain contributed samples from acute and convalescent COVID-19.

TCRdb's copy holds only in-frame clones and misses some; the assay was immunoSEQ multiplex PCR. Among roughly 230,000 clones listed, roughly 85% were seen once. The Seattle site enrolled patients during active infection and followed them longitudinally. In regard to this clone: Relative to the germline gene, one junction end is altered; a read error may explain this.

The clonotype comes from a man in his forties or fifties with COVID-19, enrolled during active disease. Sequencing was performed on peripheral blood.

The chain's CDR3 is CASSLAQGARGYTF. CDR3 DNA sequence: TGTGCCAGCAGCCTAGCTCAGGGGGCGCGTGGCTACACCTTC. This sequence joins TRBV7-9 and TRBJ1-2, with 8 bases that match TRBD1. The CDR3 contains 14 residues. Germline V CDR1 and CDR2: SEHNR, FQNEAQ (reference sequence).